This T cell receptor beta chain was captured by sequencing in a study of vaccination effects on CD4 cells after COVID-19. Study-level information: Samples came 142 and 148 days after COVID-19 diagnosis, before vaccination.

Here immunoSEQ multiplex PCR was the method, and the copy in TCRdb shows in-frame clones only, minus some. The sample records 20,000 to 30,000 clones, approximately 80% being singletons. Trimming left V 5 bases short and J 4 bases short, with 14 bases between. Germline assignment: CDR1 SEHNR and CDR2 FQNEAQ (reference sequence). This CDR3 is built from 14 residues. Using viral peptide pools, the ViraFEST assay grew out antigen-specific CD4+ T cells prior to sequencing. Cells that had been cultured for 9 to 10 days were the source of isolated CD4+ T cells. The person's infection with SARS-CoV-2, confirmed by PCR, took place between March and December 2020. Researchers reported culturing 1.5 million to 2 million PBMC in each well, adding around 10 IU/ml IL-2 and approximately 10 ug/ml peptides. Cultures got half-medium changes with IL-2 on days 3 and 7. This clone was observed a handful of times. The antigen is not known.

General study points: Post-vaccine spike-reactive clones in convalescents were mainly new vaccine-induced clones.

The genes are TRBV7-9 and TRBJ1-2; maybe TRBD1 (5 bases). Sequencing used CD4+ T cells from PBMCs cultured with HCoV-NL63 spike peptides, obtained before COVID-19 vaccination. This clonotype originated in a human donor who had a prior SARS-CoV-2 infection. CDR3 DNA: TGTGCCAGCAGCCCAGGGAACAGCCTCTATGGCTACACCTTC. The encoded protein is CASSPGNSLYGYTF.